These 21 T cell receptor beta chains share one sample of origin, sequenced in a study of T cells in Graves' hyperthyroidism and ophthalmopathy. Amplification targeted TCR beta CDR3 regions from RNA transcripts. The HTBI primer set served for first-round RT-PCR of the TCR CDR3. TCRdb re-called the multiplex PCR reads with MiXCR, one entry per CDR3 protein. The sample lists hundreds of thousands of distinct CDR3 sequences; 16% were seen once. The sequencing input was blood. Every receptor here comes from a woman younger than 30 with Graves' hyperthyroidism.

Many counts were recorded for this clonotype. The chain recombines TRBV20-1 with TRBJ2-3; TRBD2 matches at 7 bases. CDR3 size: 13 residues. J was trimmed by 5 bases and V by 7 bases; bases with no gene match: 9. CDR1 is DFQATT and CDR2 is SNEGSKA in the germline V gene (reference sequence). Here the CDR3 DNA reads TGCAGTGTCAGAGTAGGGGAGGGAGATACGCAGTATTTT. Protein product: CSVRVGEGDTQYF.

This clonotype occurred a few times. The rearrangement uses TRBV4-1 and TRBJ2-3, with D possibly matching TRBD2 (6 bases). The CDR3 extends over 16 amino acids. Germline assignment: CDR1 MGHRA and CDR2 YSYEKL. V was trimmed by 2 bases and J by 2 bases, leaving 14 bases between them. CDR3 sequence: CASSQPSGSTTDTQYF. The CDR3 DNA is TGCGCCAGCAGCCAACCAAGCGGGTCAACCACAGATACGCAGTATTTT.

This clonotype was recorded at least ten times. The chain has TRBV12-3 or TRBV12-4 and TRBJ1-3; TRBD1 matches 8 bases. The CDR3 extends over 14 amino acids. The ends lost 5 bases at V and 4 bases at J; junction bases unmatched: 4. CDR3 coding DNA: TGTGCCAGCAGTCTGACAGGGGTCGGAAACACCATATATTTT. Translating gives CASSLTGVGNTIYF.

V is TRBV10-3 and J is TRBJ1-2, with 9 positions matching TRBD1. From germline, CDR1 is ENHRY and CDR2 SYGVKD. CDR3 size: 13 residues. With V trimmed by 8 bases and J by 8 bases, 9 bases remained unmatched. CDR3 bases: TGTGCCATCGGTACAGGGGGCGACGGAGGCTACACCTTC. Its protein is CAIGTGGDGGYTF.

This clonotype was found many times. The chain is built from TRBV20-1 and TRBJ2-1; 11 bases agree with TRBD2. This CDR3 is 19 amino acids long. Germline CDR1 is DFQATT and CDR2 is SNEGSKA (reference sequence). With V trimmed by 0 bases and J by 9 bases, 19 bases remained unmatched. CDR3 region: CSARDLIAGGRYGLGEQFF. DNA of the CDR3: TGCAGTGCTAGAGATCTAATAGCGGGAGGGCGGTATGGGTTAGGTGAGCAGTTCTTC.

The V and J genes are TRBV7-9 and TRBJ2-1, with a possible D match to TRBD1 (6 bases). V was pared by 1 base and J by 7 bases, with 11 bases between. Germline loops: CDR1 SEHNR, CDR2 FQNEAQ (reference sequence). The CDR3 consists of 14 residues. CDR3 protein: CASSLVTGRNEQFF. The DNA of the CDR3 is TGTGCCAGCAGCTTAGTAACAGGGCGAAATGAGCAGTTCTTC. The full variable domain, its missing parts supplied by reference TRBV7-9 and TRBJ2-1, is DTGVSQNPRHKITKRGQNVTFRCDPISEHNRLYWYRQTLGQGPEFLTYFQNEAQLEKSRLLSDRFSAERPKGSFSTLEIQRTEQGDSAMYLCASSLVTGRNEQFFGPGTRLTVL.

This clonotype was observed at least ten times. The V and J genes are TRBV2 and TRBJ1-1; D gene ambiguous. This CDR3 comprises 14 residues. Germline V gene sequence: CDR1 SNHLY, CDR2 FYNNEI. V was cut by 1 base and J by 1 base, with 7 bases left in between. CDR3 amino acids: CASSEVGRNTEAFF. The CDR3, as DNA: TGTGCCAGCAGTGAAGTGGGTCGGAACACTGAAGCTTTCTTT.

This clonotype was seen many times. This chain links TRBV7-9 with TRBJ2-7; D is perhaps TRBD1 (6 bases). The CDR3 length is 14 residues. The germline gives CDR1 SEHNR, CDR2 FQNEAQ (reference sequence). V lost 5 bases and J lost 1, with 12 bases in between. CDR3 protein: CASSLQGKSYEQYF. The CDR3 DNA is TGTGCCAGCAGCCTCCAGGGGAAGTCCTACGAGCAGTACTTC.

This clonotype was counted a few times. CDR3 in DNA: TGTGCCAGCAGCTTAGGAGCGGGAGGGAGTAAGACCCAGTACTTC. It encodes CASSLGAGGSKTQYF. The chain has TRBV13 and TRBJ2-5; the match to TRBD2 covers 10 bases. CDR3 length equals 15 residues. Losses at the gene ends were 0 bases for V and 6 bases for J; bases not matched to a gene: 4. Germline loops: CDR1 PRHDT, CDR2 FYEKMQ (reference sequence).

This clonotype was seen repeatedly, ten times or more. The DNA for the CDR3 is TGTGCCAGCAGATCCCCTTTGGTCCGGGACAGCAATCAGCCCCAGCATTTT. Its protein is CASRSPLVRDSNQPQHF. The V call is TRBV6-2 or TRBV6-3, the J call TRBJ1-5; D possibly corresponds to TRBD1 (5 bases). V lost 6 bases and J lost 1, with 19 bases in between. The CDR3 sequence is 17 residues long. The germline V gene has CDR1 MNHEY and CDR2 SVGEGT.

In its sample, this clonotype was seen many times. The chain employs TRBV20-1 and TRBJ2-7; 13 nucleotides agree with TRBD2. The length of the CDR3 is 17 residues. Germline trimming cut 0 bases from V and 7 bases from J; bases unmatched to any gene: 12. CDR1 and CDR2 from the germline V gene are DFQATT and SNEGSKA (reference sequence). CDR3 amino acids: CSARDPLTSGGFGEQYF. CDR3 DNA sequence: TGCAGTGCTAGAGATCCCCTGACTAGCGGGGGGTTTGGAGAGCAGTACTTC.

J is TRBJ2-2 and V is TRBV19; 8 positions agree with TRBD2. The CDR3 consists of 14 residues. Germline V gene data show CDR1 as LNHDA and CDR2 as SQIVND (reference sequence). V was pared by 5 bases and J by 6 bases, with 5 bases of the junction left unmatched. The chain's CDR3 is CASSPRTSPGELFF. The CDR3 nucleotides read TGTGCCAGTAGTCCCAGGACTAGCCCCGGGGAGCTGTTTTTT.

This clonotype was seen more than once but under ten times. The chain combines TRBV12-3 or TRBV12-4 with TRBJ2-1; D perhaps matches TRBD2 (6 bases). This CDR3 has 12 amino acids. Trimming pared 5 bases from V and 10 bases from J, leaving 12 bases between. The CDR3 loop is CASSPGTPEQFF. CDR3 in DNA: TGTGCCAGCAGTCCCGGGACTCCAGAGCAGTTCTTC.

V usage is TRBV29-1 and J usage is TRBJ2-7; D unclear. The germline V and J ends were trimmed by 1 base and 0 bases, with 10 bases remaining between them. Germline loops: CDR1 SQVTM, CDR2 ANQGSEA. The CDR3 is 14 amino acids. The CDR3 protein is CSVEVAGFSYEQYF. The CDR3 DNA is TGCAGCGTTGAAGTAGCCGGGTTCTCCTACGAGCAGTACTTC.

The genes are TRBV6-1 and TRBJ2-7, with 7 positions matching TRBD2. The CDR3 runs 15 residues. Trimming at V came to 6 bases and at J to 3 bases, leaving 11 bases not matched to a gene. Per germline, CDR1 MNHNS and CDR2 SASEGT. In DNA, the CDR3 is TGTGCCAGCAGGGGCCGGGCCGGGGGGATCTACGAGCAGTACTTC. Translated, it gives CASRGRAGGIYEQYF.

The sample holds many counts of this clonotype. The chain carries TRBV20-1 and TRBJ2-1; 10 nucleotides line up with TRBD2. Germline lookup yields CDR1 DFQATT and CDR2 SNEGSKA (reference sequence). V lost 2 bases, J lost 3 bases, and 4 bases stayed unmatched. The CDR3 runs to 15 residues. The CDR3 coding sequence is TGCAGTGCTAGATTTAGCGGGAGGATCTACAATGAGCAGTTCTTC. This sequence encodes CSARFSGRIYNEQFF.

This clonotype was observed a handful of times. The chain has TRBV6-1 and TRBJ1-1; possibly TRBD1 for D (5 bases). There are 14 residues in the CDR3. Trimming took 6 bases from V and 1 from J, leaving 12 bases between them. Germline V gene lookup returns CDR1 MNHNS and CDR2 SASEGT. CDR3 residues: CASRNHQGNTEAFF. The CDR3 DNA is TGTGCCAGCAGGAACCACCAGGGGAACACTGAAGCTTTCTTT.

The chain has TRBV12-3 or TRBV12-4 and TRBJ2-5; TRBD2 aligns across 10 bases. J lost 4 bases, V lost 6 bases, and 8 bases had no gene match. The CDR3 sequence is 15 residues long. The CDR3 bases are TGTGCCAGCAGGGGGCCTAGCGGGAGCGGAGAGACCCAGTACTTC. As protein: CASRGPSGSGETQYF.

This clonotype was seen ten or more times. The genes are TRBV12-3 or TRBV12-4 and TRBJ2-7; 9 bases match TRBD2. This CDR3 comprises 15 residues. Losses at the gene ends were 3 bases for V and 7 bases for J; bases not matched to a gene: 10. In nucleotides, the CDR3 is TGTGCCAGCAGTTTGCCCAGCGGGAGGCCGGGGGAGCAGTACTTC. This sequence encodes CASSLPSGRPGEQYF.

J is TRBJ1-2 and V is TRBV12-3 or TRBV12-4; TRBD1 matches at 8 bases. CDR3 size: 14 residues. With V trimmed by 4 bases and J by 4 bases, 5 bases remained unmatched. The CDR3 nucleotides are TGTGCCAGCAGTTCTAGGACAGGGATCTATGGCTACACCTTC. Translated: CASSSRTGIYGYTF.

V gene TRBV3-1 combines with J gene TRBJ2-1; 9 bases are a match to TRBD2. Losses at the gene ends were 1 base for V and 7 bases for J; bases not matched to a gene: 8. The CDR3 totals 16 residues. Germline V gene data show CDR1 as LGHDT and CDR2 as YNNKEL (reference sequence). CDR3 in DNA: TGTGCCAGCAGCCAAGTCTCGGCTAGCGGGACTAATGAGCAGTTCTTC. Residues: CASSQVSASGTNEQFF.